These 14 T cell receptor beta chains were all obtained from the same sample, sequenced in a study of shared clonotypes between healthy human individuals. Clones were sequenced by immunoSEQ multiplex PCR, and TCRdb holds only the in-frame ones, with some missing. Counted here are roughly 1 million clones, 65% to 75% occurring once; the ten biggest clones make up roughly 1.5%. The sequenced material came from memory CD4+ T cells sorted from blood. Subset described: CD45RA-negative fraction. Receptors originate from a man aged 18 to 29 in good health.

The CDR3 loop is CSVEGYGVGYGYTF. CDR3 in DNA: TGCAGCGTTGAAGGTTACGGGGTAGGCTATGGCTACACCTTC. The rearrangement links TRBV29-1 to TRBJ1-2; D uncertain. Germline V gives CDR1 SQVTM, CDR2 ANQGSEA. This CDR3 region has 14 residues. The V end was cut by 1 base, the J end by 4 bases, with 13 bases between.

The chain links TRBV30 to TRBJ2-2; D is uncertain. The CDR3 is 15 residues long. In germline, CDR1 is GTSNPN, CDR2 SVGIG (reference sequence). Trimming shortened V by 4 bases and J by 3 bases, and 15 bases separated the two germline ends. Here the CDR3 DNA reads TGTGCCTGGATTCCCTCTCCGGTACACACCGGGGAGCTGTTTTTT. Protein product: CAWIPSPVHTGELFF.

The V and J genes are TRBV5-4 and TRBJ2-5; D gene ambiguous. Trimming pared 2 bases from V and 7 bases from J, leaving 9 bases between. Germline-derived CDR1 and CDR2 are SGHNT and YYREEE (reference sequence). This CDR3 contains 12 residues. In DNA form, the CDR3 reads TGTGCCAGCAGCTTTATGAGTGGGACCCAGTACTTC. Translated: CASSFMSGTQYF.

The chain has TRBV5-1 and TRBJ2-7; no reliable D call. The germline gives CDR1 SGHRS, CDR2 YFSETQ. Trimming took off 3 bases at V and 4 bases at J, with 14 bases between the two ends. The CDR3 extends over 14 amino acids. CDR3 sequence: CASSSPGGQYEQYF. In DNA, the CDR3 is TGCGCCAGCAGCTCTCCAGGTGGCCAATACGAGCAGTACTTC.

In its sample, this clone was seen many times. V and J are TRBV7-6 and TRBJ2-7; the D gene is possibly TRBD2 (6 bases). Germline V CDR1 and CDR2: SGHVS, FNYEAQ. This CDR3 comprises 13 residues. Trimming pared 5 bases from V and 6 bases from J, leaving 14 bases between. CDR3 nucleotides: TGTGCCAGCAGCACCTTCGGAGGGGCCGAGCAGTACTTC. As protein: CASSTFGGAEQYF. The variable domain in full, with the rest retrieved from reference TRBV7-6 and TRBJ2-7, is GAGVSQSPRYKVTKRGQDVALRCDPISGHVSLYWYRQALGQGPEFLTYFNYEAQQDKSGLPNDRFSAERPEGSISTLTIQRTEQRDSAMYRCASSTFGGAEQYFGPGTRLTVT.

In DNA, the CDR3 is TGTGCCAGCAGCCAAGTGGGCGGGAACACTGAAGCTTTCTTT. As protein: CASSQVGGNTEAFF. The chain is built from TRBV14 and TRBJ1-1, with D hard to call. Trimming took 1 base from V and 1 from J, leaving 7 bases between them. CDR3 size: 14 residues. Germline assignment: CDR1 SGHDN and CDR2 FVKESK.

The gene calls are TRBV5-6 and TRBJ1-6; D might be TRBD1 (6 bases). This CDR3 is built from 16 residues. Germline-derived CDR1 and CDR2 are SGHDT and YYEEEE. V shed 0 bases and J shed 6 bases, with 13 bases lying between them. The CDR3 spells CASSLVAGAGNSPLHF. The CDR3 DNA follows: TGTGCCAGCAGCTTGGTGGCGGGGGCGGGTAATTCACCCCTCCACTTT.

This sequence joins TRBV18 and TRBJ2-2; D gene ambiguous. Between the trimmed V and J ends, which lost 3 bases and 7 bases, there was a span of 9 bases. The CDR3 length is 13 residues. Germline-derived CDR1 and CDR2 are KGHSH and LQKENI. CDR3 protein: CASSPTPGGELFF. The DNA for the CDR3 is TGTGCCAGCTCACCGACACCCGGCGGGGAGCTGTTTTTT.

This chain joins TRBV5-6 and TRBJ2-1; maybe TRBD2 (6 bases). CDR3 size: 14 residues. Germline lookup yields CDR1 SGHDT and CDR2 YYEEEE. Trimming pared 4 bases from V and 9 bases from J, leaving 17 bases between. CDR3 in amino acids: CASSPNTGVGEQFF. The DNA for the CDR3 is TGTGCCAGCAGCCCTAACACGGGGGTAGGTGAGCAGTTCTTC. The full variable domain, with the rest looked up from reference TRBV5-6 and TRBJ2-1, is DAGVTQSPTHLIKTRGQQVTLRCSPKSGHDTVSWYQQALGQGPQFIFQYYEEEERQRGNFPDRFSGHQFPNYSSELNVNALLLGDSALYLCASSPNTGVGEQFFGPGTRLTVL.

The CDR3 loop is CASSLAQGPNEKLFF. The CDR3, as DNA: TGTGCCAGCAGCTTGGCCCAGGGACCTAATGAAAAACTGTTTTTT. The chain employs TRBV5-5 and TRBJ1-4, with D maybe TRBD1 (5 bases). V was shortened by 0 bases and J by 3 bases, with 9 bases between the two germline ends. The CDR3 length is 15 residues. Germline values: CDR1 SGHKS, CDR2 YYEKEE (reference sequence).

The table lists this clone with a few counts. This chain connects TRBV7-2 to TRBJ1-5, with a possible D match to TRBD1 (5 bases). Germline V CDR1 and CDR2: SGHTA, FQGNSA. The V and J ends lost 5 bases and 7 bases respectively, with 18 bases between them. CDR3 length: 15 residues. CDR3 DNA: TGTGCCAGCAGCCCCAGTTCGGGGGGAGGACAGCCCCAGCATTTT. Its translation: CASSPSSGGGQPQHF. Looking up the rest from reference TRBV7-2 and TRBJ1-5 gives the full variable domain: GAGVSQSPSNKVTEKGKDVELRCDPISGHTALYWYRQSLGQGLEFLIYFQGNSAPDKSGLPSDRFSAERTGGSVSTLTIQRTQQEDSAVYLCASSPSSGGGQPQHFGDGTRLSIL.

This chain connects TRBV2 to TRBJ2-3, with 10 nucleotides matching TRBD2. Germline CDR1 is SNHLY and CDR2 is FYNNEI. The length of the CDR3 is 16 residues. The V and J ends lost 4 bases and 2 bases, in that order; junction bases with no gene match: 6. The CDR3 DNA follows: TGTGCCAGCAGTGCAGAACTAGCGGGGTACACAGATACGCAGTATTTT. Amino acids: CASSAELAGYTDTQYF.

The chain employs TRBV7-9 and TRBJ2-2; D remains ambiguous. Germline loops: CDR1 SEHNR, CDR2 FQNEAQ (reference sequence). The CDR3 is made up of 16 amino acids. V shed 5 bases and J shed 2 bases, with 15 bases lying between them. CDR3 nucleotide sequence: TGTGCCAGCAGCCAACCGCGGACCCTAAACACCGGGGAGCTGTTTTTT. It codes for CASSQPRTLNTGELFF.

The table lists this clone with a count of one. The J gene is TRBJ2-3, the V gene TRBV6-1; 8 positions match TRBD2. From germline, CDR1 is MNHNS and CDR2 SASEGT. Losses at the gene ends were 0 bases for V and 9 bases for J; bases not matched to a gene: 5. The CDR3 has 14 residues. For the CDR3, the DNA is TGTGCCAGCAGTGAAGCCAGGACTAGCAGGACGCAGTATTTT. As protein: CASSEARTSRTQYF.